The 17 T cell receptor beta chains listed next were all sequenced from one sample in a study of cytotoxic CD8 clonotypes in ibrutinib-treated CLL. Profiled with immunoSEQ multiplex PCR; TCRdb holds only in-frame clones, not every one. The sample consists of 150,000 to 250,000 clones, 72% of them appearing once. The source material was PBMCs, sampled after 24 months of ibrutinib treatment. Receptors originate from a human donor with chronic lymphocytic leukemia.

This chain links TRBV13 with TRBJ1-2, with D possibly matching TRBD1 (6 bases). Looked up from germline, CDR1 is PRHDT and CDR2 is FYEKMQ (reference sequence). The CDR3 is made up of 15 amino acids. Trimming left V 5 bases short and J 1 base short, with 14 bases between. The CDR3 region is CASSLRQELNYGYTF. The CDR3 region has the DNA TGTGCCAGCAGCCTCAGACAGGAACTTAACTATGGCTACACCTTC.

This rearrangement joins TRBV6-5 to TRBJ2-7; D remains unclear. This CDR3 has 12 amino acids. Germline CDR1 reads MNHEY; CDR2 reads SVGAGI. Trimming removed 4 bases from V and 1 base from J, with 5 bases in between. The CDR3 nucleotides are TGTGCCAGCAGTTTTGGTTCCTACGAGCAGTACTTC. Its translation is CASSFGSYEQYF.

Only a few counts were recorded for this clone. The chain is built from TRBV7-9 and TRBJ1-5; 8 nucleotides align to TRBD1. The junction had 3 bases not matched to a gene; V was cut back by 5 bases and J by 3 bases. The CDR3 is 14 amino acids. CDR1 is SEHNR, CDR2 FQNEAQ, per germline (reference sequence). The CDR3 region has the DNA TGTGCCAGCAGCCCGGACAGGGTCAATCAGCCCCAGCATTTT. It specifies CASSPDRVNQPQHF. The full variable domain, completed using reference TRBV7-9 and TRBJ1-5, is DTGVSQNPRHKITKRGQNVTFRCDPISEHNRLYWYRQTLGQGPEFLTYFQNEAQLEKSRLLSDRFSAERPKGSFSTLEIQRTEQGDSAMYLCASSPDRVNQPQHFGDGTRLSIL.

The chain couples TRBV27 to TRBJ2-7; 9 bases match TRBD1. The ends lost 5 bases at V and 3 bases at J; junction bases unmatched: 14. Germline assignment: CDR1 MNHEY and CDR2 SMNVEV (reference sequence). The CDR3 covers 17 residues. CDR3: CASSPKRGTGPIYEQYF. The CDR3 coding sequence is TGTGCCAGCAGTCCTAAACGCGGGACAGGGCCCATCTACGAGCAGTACTTC.

The chain joins TRBV4-3 to TRBJ2-1; 9 positions match TRBD2. CDR3 length equals 15 residues. Germline trimming cut 4 bases from V and 7 bases from J; bases unmatched to any gene: 8. CDR1 and CDR2 from the germline V gene are LGHNA and YSLEER. The CDR3 region has the DNA TGCGCCAGCAGCCCCCTAGCGGGAAGGGATAATGAGCAGTTCTTC. Protein: CASSPLAGRDNEQFF.

This chain links TRBV7-3 with TRBJ2-7; TRBD2 might be the D (5 bases). This CDR3 is built from 13 residues. V gave up 5 bases and J gave up 3 bases, with 11 bases separating them. Germline V gene lookup returns CDR1 SGHTA and CDR2 FQGTGA. CDR3 DNA: TGTGCCAGCAGCCCGGCCGGGGTCTACGAGCAGTACTTC. Translating it yields CASSPAGVYEQYF.

This chain connects TRBV6-4 to TRBJ2-1; TRBD2 agrees at 8 bases. The CDR3 has 15 residues. The trim removed 0 bases at V and 3 bases at J, leaving 1 base unmatched. CDR1 is MRHNA, CDR2 SNTAGT, per germline. The CDR3 loop reads CASSDSSGVYNEQFF. The CDR3 DNA reads TGTGCCAGCAGTGACTCTAGCGGGGTCTACAATGAGCAGTTCTTC.

The rearrangement links TRBV19 to TRBJ1-5; D is undetermined. The CDR3 length is 13 residues. Germline CDR1 is LNHDA and CDR2 is SQIVND (reference sequence). V lost 5 bases and J lost 4, with 9 bases in between. The CDR3 region has the DNA TGTGCCAGTAGTCGGTCAGAGAATCAGCCCCAGCATTTT. Its translation: CASSRSENQPQHF.

The V and J genes are TRBV6-1 and TRBJ2-2; D not resolved. The V end lost 8 bases, the J end lost 4 bases, and 14 bases lay between the germline ends. The CDR3 covers 14 residues. Germline values: CDR1 MNHNS, CDR2 SASEGT. The CDR3 DNA sequence: TGTGCCAGCTGTATTCTGGATGTCACCGGGGAGCTGTTTTTT. This translates into CASCILDVTGELFF.

The chain couples TRBV4-2 to TRBJ2-5; 9 nucleotides agree with TRBD1. The CDR3 is made up of 16 amino acids. The V and J ends lost 2 bases and 5 bases, in that order; junction bases with no gene match: 9. CDR1 LGHNA and CDR2 YNFKEQ come from the germline V gene. The CDR3 spells CASSQRRTGEGETQYF. The CDR3 nucleotides are TGTGCCAGCAGCCAACGCCGGACAGGGGAAGGGGAGACCCAGTACTTC.

The chain uses TRBV7-8 and TRBJ1-1; possible D gene TRBD1, 5 bases. This CDR3 contains 13 residues. V was clipped by 1 base and J by 7 bases, with 10 bases between them. From germline, CDR1 is SGHVS and CDR2 FQNEAQ. The CDR3 reads CASSLGGAGEAFF. CDR3 DNA sequence: TGTGCCAGCAGCTTAGGCGGGGCGGGTGAAGCTTTCTTT.

CDR3 sequence (DNA): TGTGCCAGCCTAAGACAGGTCTTCCGAAATGAAAAACTGTTTTTT. Its protein product is CASLRQVFRNEKLFF. V usage is TRBV16 and J usage is TRBJ1-4, with D maybe TRBD1 (6 bases). The ends were cut back, 8 bases at V and 5 bases at J, with 18 bases in the middle. The CDR3 is 15 amino acids. CDR1 is KGHSY and CDR2 is FQNENV in the germline V gene.

The chain links TRBV5-1 to TRBJ1-1; no reliable D call. The CDR3 runs to 11 residues. V was cut by 5 bases and J by 11 bases, with 13 bases left in between. Germline CDR1 is SGHRS and CDR2 is YFSETQ. DNA of the CDR3: TGCGCCAGCAGTTTTGGGAACTTGGCTTTCTTT. Translated, it gives CASSFGNLAFF.

This chain joins TRBV19 and TRBJ2-1, with 8 bases aligning to TRBD2. Per the germline V gene, CDR1 is LNHDA and CDR2 is SQIVND (reference sequence). Unmatched junction bases numbered 6, after V lost 5 bases and J lost 0 bases. The CDR3 sequence is 16 residues long. This CDR3 reads CASSEIGRASYNEQFF. For the CDR3, the DNA is TGTGCCAGTAGTGAGATCGGGAGGGCCTCCTACAATGAGCAGTTCTTC. The entire variable domain, with the rest obtained from reference TRBV19 and TRBJ2-1, is as follows: DGGITQSPKYLFRKEGQNVTLSCEQNLNHDAMYWYRQDPGQGLRLIYYSQIVNDFQKGDIAEGYSVSREKKESFPLTVTSAQKNPTAFYLCASSEIGRASYNEQFFGPGTRLTVL.

The chain uses TRBV6-5 and TRBJ2-5, with 14 positions matching TRBD2. CDR1 is MNHEY, CDR2 SVGAGI, per germline. The CDR3 sequence is 14 residues long. Losses at the gene ends were 9 bases for V and 9 bases for J; bases not matched to a gene: 9. The CDR3 coding sequence is TGTGCCAGTAAACTAGGGACTAGCGGGAGTTCCCAGTACTTC. Protein sequence: CASKLGTSGSSQYF.

The rearrangement uses TRBV5-5 and TRBJ2-7; 8 bases align to TRBD2. The V segment lost 1 base and the J segment 4 bases; nucleotides outside the gene matches: 4. Germline V gene data show CDR1 as SGHKS and CDR2 as YYEKEE (reference sequence). The CDR3 contains 14 residues. The CDR3 region is CASSLPAGAYEQYF. The CDR3 DNA reads as TGTGCCAGCAGCTTGCCAGCGGGAGCATACGAGCAGTACTTC.

The chain carries TRBV18 and TRBJ2-4; 11 positions match TRBD2. CDR3 length: 19 amino acids. Germline V gene sequence: CDR1 KGHSH, CDR2 LQKENI. J gave up 3 bases and V 1 base, and 11 bases lay outside the gene matches. CDR3 protein: CASSPQTSGRIDGKNIQYF. The CDR3 DNA is TGTGCCAGCTCACCACAAACTAGCGGGAGAATTGACGGCAAAAACATTCAGTACTTC.